Shown below are 18 T cell receptor beta chains from a single sample sequenced in a study of shared clonotypes between healthy human individuals. The protocol was immunoSEQ multiplex PCR, while the TCRdb copy is restricted to in-frame clones and leaves out a portion. The repertoire holds about 1.1 million clones, approximately 80% seen once, with 0.89% in the top ten. The sample consisted of memory CD4+ T cells from PBMCs. Sample subset: CD45RA-negative fraction. Receptors were obtained from a man younger than 35 in good health. Some clones in this sample may be carry-over from other donors' samples.

Details on this clone: In the same sample, other DNA sequences code for this CDR3. The chain employs TRBV29-1 and TRBJ2-3, with 8 bases that match TRBD2. V shed 4 bases and J 2 bases; nucleotides not matched to a gene: 5. Germline CDR1 reads SQVTM; CDR2 reads ANQGSEA. The CDR3 runs to 14 residues. The CDR3 protein is CSVGPSGSTDTQYF. The CDR3 DNA reads as TGCAGCGTTGGACCTAGCGGGTCCACAGATACGCAGTATTTT.

The CDR3 loop is CASSHLRTGVNTEAFF. The CDR3, as DNA: TGCGCCAGCAGCCACCTCCGGACAGGGGTGAACACTGAAGCTTTCTTT. The chain recombines TRBV4-1 with TRBJ1-1; TRBD1 agrees at 9 bases. Germline V gene sequence: CDR1 MGHRA, CDR2 YSYEKL. This CDR3 spans 16 amino acids. The trim removed 3 bases at V and 0 bases at J, leaving 5 bases unmatched.

The V call is TRBV7-3, the J call TRBJ2-3; unclear D gene. The CDR3 runs to 15 residues. Germline V lookup: CDR1 SGHTA, CDR2 FQGTGA. The V end was cut by 1 base, the J end by 2 bases, with 10 bases between. The CDR3 nucleotides are TGTGCCAGCAGCTTAATTGGAGCCCACACAGATACGCAGTATTTT. Its protein product is CASSLIGAHTDTQYF.

This sequence joins TRBV10-3 and TRBJ2-7, with 15 bases fitting TRBD2. CDR3 length: 18 amino acids. V gave up 3 bases and J gave up 4 bases; unmatched junction bases: 10. Germline V lookup: CDR1 ENHRY, CDR2 SYGVKD. Written as DNA, the CDR3 is TGTGCCATCAGTGACGAGGGGGGACTAGCGGGAGGAAAATACGAGCAGTACTTC. Translation: CAISDEGGLAGGKYEQYF.

This rearrangement joins TRBV9 to TRBJ2-1, with 7 bases lining up with TRBD2. V lost 0 bases, J lost 8 bases, and 11 bases stayed unmatched. The CDR3 spans 16 residues. Germline CDR1 reads SGDLS; CDR2 reads YYNGEE. The CDR3 region is CASSVAVGEGLDEQFF. CDR3 nucleotide sequence: TGTGCCAGCAGCGTAGCCGTCGGGGAGGGCTTGGATGAGCAGTTCTTC.

This clone was detected once. V usage is TRBV5-6 and J usage is TRBJ2-7, with a tentative D call TRBD1 (5 bases). V was shortened by 4 bases and J by 4 bases, with 15 bases between the two germline ends. The germline gives CDR1 SGHDT, CDR2 YYEEEE. The CDR3 loop spans 14 amino acids. This chain's CDR3 is CASSPIGVPYEQYF. In nucleotides, the CDR3 is TGTGCCAGCAGCCCGATAGGGGTGCCTTACGAGCAGTACTTC.

The V call is TRBV5-1, the J call TRBJ2-7; D might be TRBD1 (6 bases). Germline loops: CDR1 SGHRS, CDR2 YFSETQ. There are 15 residues in the CDR3. V dropped 3 bases and J dropped 2 bases, with 15 bases sitting between them. The CDR3 nucleotides read TGCGCCAGCAGCTCACACCCCGGGACAACCTACGAGCAGTACTTC. Translated, it gives CASSSHPGTTYEQYF. Looking up the rest from reference TRBV5-1 and TRBJ2-7 gives the full variable domain: KAGVTQTPRYLIKTRGQQVTLSCSPISGHRSVSWYQQTPGQGLQFLFEYFSETQRNKGNFPGRFSGRQFSNSRSEMNVSTLELGDSALYLCASSSHPGTTYEQYFGPGTRLTVT.

The rearrangement links TRBV5-1 to TRBJ2-3; 7 bases are a match to TRBD1. The J segment lost 2 bases and the V segment lost 0 bases, leaving 9 bases of the junction unmatched. This CDR3 is built from 17 residues. CDR1 and CDR2 (germline): SGHRS, YFSETQ. This CDR3 is CASSLGILTGITDTQYF. The DNA of the CDR3 is TGCGCCAGCAGCTTGGGCATTTTGACAGGGATCACAGATACGCAGTATTTT.

This clone came up once. V usage is TRBV18 and J usage is TRBJ2-2, with D perhaps matching TRBD1 (6 bases). CDR1 KGHSH and CDR2 LQKENI come from the germline V gene. The CDR3 has 15 residues. V dropped 3 bases and J dropped 1 base, with 9 bases sitting between them. The CDR3 sequence: CASSPSTGNTGELFF. The CDR3 coding sequence is TGTGCCAGCTCACCCTCGACAGGGAACACCGGGGAGCTGTTTTTT.

This clone showed up just a few times. The V and J genes are TRBV7-2 and TRBJ2-3; D gene unclear. With 3 bases removed from V and 6 bases from J, the gap between germline ends came to 16 bases. This CDR3 contains 15 residues. Germline V gene sequence: CDR1 SGHTA, CDR2 FQGNSA. CDR3 protein: CASSFDSTGWDTQYF. The CDR3 nucleotides are TGTGCCAGCAGCTTTGACTCCACTGGGTGGGATACGCAGTATTTT.

The V and J genes are TRBV2 and TRBJ2-5, with 10 bases fitting TRBD1. The V gene end was trimmed by 4 bases and the J gene end by 5 bases; junction bases not matched to a gene: 4. The V gene's germline CDR1 is SNHLY and CDR2 FYNNEI. The CDR3 totals 14 residues. The CDR3 sequence is CASSGGTGVETQYF. The CDR3 DNA reads TGTGCCAGCAGTGGGGGGACAGGGGTGGAGACCCAGTACTTC.

The CDR3 region has the DNA TGTGCCAGCAGCAGACAGGGGGCGGTGTACGAGCAGTACTTC. Amino acids: CASSRQGAVYEQYF. V and J are TRBV7-9 and TRBJ2-7, with 10 bases identical to TRBD1. Trimming at V came to 5 bases and at J to 4 bases, leaving 5 bases not matched to a gene. Germline V CDR1 and CDR2: SEHNR, FQNEAQ (reference sequence). The CDR3 sequence is 14 residues long. Using reference TRBV7-9 and TRBJ2-7 for the parts outside the CDR3, the full variable domain is DTGVSQNPRHKITKRGQNVTFRCDPISEHNRLYWYRQTLGQGPEFLTYFQNEAQLEKSRLLSDRFSAERPKGSFSTLEIQRTEQGDSAMYLCASSRQGAVYEQYFGPGTRLTVT.

This clone was counted only a few times. This chain connects TRBV11-2 to TRBJ2-7; 10 bases map to TRBD2. The trim removed 5 bases at V and 1 base at J, leaving 5 bases unmatched. This CDR3 has 15 amino acids. Germline V CDR1 and CDR2: SGHAT, FQNNGV. CDR3 coding DNA: TGTGCCAGCAGCCACGGACTAGCGGAATCCTACGAGCAGTACTTC. Residues: CASSHGLAESYEQYF.

This chain links TRBV5-1 with TRBJ2-1, with D maybe TRBD2 (5 bases). Germline values: CDR1 SGHRS, CDR2 YFSETQ. Trimming pared 0 bases from V and 8 bases from J, leaving 9 bases between. This CDR3 has 13 residues. The CDR3 sequence: CASSLAGFDEQFF. Here the CDR3 DNA reads TGCGCCAGCAGCTTGGCGGGGTTCGATGAGCAGTTCTTC.

This clone was counted once. This rearrangement joins TRBV28 to TRBJ1-1, with D unresolved. CDR1 is MDHEN, CDR2 SYDVKM, per germline. This CDR3 has 16 residues. The V and J ends lost 6 bases and 4 bases respectively, with 21 bases between them. DNA of the CDR3: TGTGCCAGCAGCCTAAATGCCTTCCCCCGGGGCACTGAAGCTTTCTTT. Its protein is CASSLNAFPRGTEAFF.

V gene TRBV30 combines with J gene TRBJ2-5; D gene ambiguous. Germline lookup yields CDR1 GTSNPN and CDR2 SVGIG (reference sequence). This CDR3 is built from 13 residues. V dropped 7 bases and J dropped 5 bases, with 17 bases sitting between them. CDR3: CAFSSRSTETQYF. The CDR3 DNA is TGTGCCTTTTCAAGCCGCTCGACCGAGACCCAGTACTTC.

This clone has just a few counts. The CDR3 protein is CASSGDNPSQETQYF. The CDR3 DNA reads TGTGCCAGCAGCGGCGACAACCCAAGTCAAGAGACCCAGTACTTC. This rearrangement joins TRBV11-1 to TRBJ2-5; no firm D call. This CDR3 contains 15 residues. The germline V gene encodes CDR1 SGHAT and CDR2 FQDESV (reference sequence). Trimming removed 5 bases at V and 2 bases at J, with 15 bases between. The entire variable domain, with the rest obtained from reference TRBV11-1 and TRBJ2-5, is as follows: EAEVAQSPRYKITEKSQAVAFWCDPISGHATLYWYRQILGQGPELLVQFQDESVVDDSQLPKDRFSAERLKGVDSTLKIQPAELGDSAMYLCASSGDNPSQETQYFGPGTRLLVL.

This chain joins TRBV4-1 and TRBJ2-5; D is possibly TRBD2 (6 bases). V was cut by 5 bases and J by 1 base, with 11 bases left in between. The length of the CDR3 is 14 residues. The germline CDR1 and CDR2 sequences are MGHRA and YSYEKL. Here the CDR3 DNA reads TGCGCCAGCAGCATCCCCGGGGGCCAAGAGACCCAGTACTTC. Translated: CASSIPGGQETQYF.